This T cell receptor (beta chain) was observed in a study of tumor-infiltrating lymphocytes in primary liver carcinoma. Turning to the study itself: The patients, men and women alike, were aged 30 to 69 years.

This CDR3 spans 13 amino acids. The V gene lost 4 bases and the J gene lost 4 bases, with 11 bases spanning the gap. Germline V lookup: CDR1 GTSNPN, CDR2 SVGIG (reference sequence). The input was approximately 500 ng total RNA; TCR beta cDNA was made from it with a constant-region primer. Each TCR beta library was derived from three nested multiplex PCR rounds that employed slightly modified ARM-PCR. For around 11 cycles apiece, the opening two PCR rounds ran with TRBV1-TRBV30 forward primers and a C-beta reverse primer. Via MiXCR, TCRdb re-called the multiplex PCR reads, giving one row per CDR3 protein. Of approximately 22,000 distinct CDR3 sequences in the sample, 65% to 85% were seen once. This clonotype was counted at least ten times. Scientists recovered RNA and DNA together from approximately 20-30 mg of unsorted bulk tissue.

The specimen was liver tumor tissue from sampling region 1. Subset here: tumor region T1, superior pole. V usage is TRBV30 and J usage is TRBJ2-1; D gene uncertain. The receptor comes from a middle-aged man with primary liver carcinoma and hepatitis B virus infection. CDR3 in DNA: TGTGCCTGGACTCCAGCGACTTACAATGAGCAGTTCTTC. Its translation is CAWTPATYNEQFF.